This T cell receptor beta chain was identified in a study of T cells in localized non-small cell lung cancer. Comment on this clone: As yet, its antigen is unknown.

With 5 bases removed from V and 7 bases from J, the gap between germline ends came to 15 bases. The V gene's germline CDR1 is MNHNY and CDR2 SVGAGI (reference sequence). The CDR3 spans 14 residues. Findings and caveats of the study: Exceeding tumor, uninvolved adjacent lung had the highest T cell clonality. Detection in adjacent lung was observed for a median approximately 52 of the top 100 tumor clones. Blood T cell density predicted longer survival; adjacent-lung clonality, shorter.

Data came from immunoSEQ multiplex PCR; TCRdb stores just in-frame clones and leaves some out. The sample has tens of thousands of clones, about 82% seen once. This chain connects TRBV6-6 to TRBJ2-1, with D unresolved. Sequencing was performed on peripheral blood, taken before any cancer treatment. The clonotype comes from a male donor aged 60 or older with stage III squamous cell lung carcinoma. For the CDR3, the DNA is TGTGCCAGCAGTACCTCAGCTGAGGAGAATGAGCAGTTCTTC. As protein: CASSTSAEENEQFF.